These 9 T cell receptor beta chains share one sample of origin, sequenced in a study of blood T cell repertoires in COVID-19. Produced via immunoSEQ multiplex PCR; TCRdb's table is partial and in-frame only. Of about 360,000 clones listed, more than 85% are singletons. Material for sequencing was peripheral blood. These TCRs come from a human donor in a cohort sampled during active COVID-19.

The chain couples TRBV7-3 to TRBJ2-3, with 8 nucleotides matching TRBD2. The length of the CDR3 is 17 residues. Germline V gene data show CDR1 as SGHTA and CDR2 as FQGTGA. Trimming removed 4 bases from V and 3 bases from J; junction bases left unmatched: 12. CDR3 nucleotides: TGTGCCAGCAGCTATTCGGGGGGGCTTTTAGGAACAGATACGCAGTATTTT. Its translation: CASSYSGGLLGTDTQYF.

A remark on this clone: Other nucleotide sequences from this sample produce the same CDR3. The rearrangement joins TRBV30 to TRBJ2-5; TRBD2 might be the D (5 bases). This CDR3 region has 14 residues. V was trimmed by 0 bases and J by 4 bases, leaving 12 bases between them. Looked up from germline, CDR1 is GTSNPN and CDR2 is SVGIG (reference sequence). The CDR3 sequence: CAWSVGLAGETQYF. DNA of the CDR3: TGTGCCTGGAGTGTCGGCCTAGCAGGAGAGACCCAGTACTTC.

This chain links TRBV5-4 with TRBJ1-6; the match to TRBD1 covers 9 bases. The CDR3 has 12 residues. V lost 4 bases and J lost 17; bases outside the gene matches: 7. CDR1 and CDR2 from the germline V gene are SGHNT and YYREEE (reference sequence). CDR3 coding DNA: TGTGCCAGCAGCGCCAGACAGGGGGACGTCCACTTT. Encoded protein: CASSARQGDVHF.

The rearrangement uses TRBV2 and TRBJ2-1; D possibly corresponds to TRBD2 (5 bases). Germline V CDR1 and CDR2: SNHLY, FYNNEI. The CDR3 extends over 13 amino acids. Trimming removed 10 bases from V and 4 bases from J, with 14 bases in between. The DNA of the CDR3 is TGTGCCATCTATCAGTCGGGGTACAATGAGCAGTTCTTC. Residues: CAIYQSGYNEQFF.

The gene calls are TRBV2 and TRBJ1-1; 10 positions agree with TRBD1. Germline CDR1 reads SNHLY; CDR2 reads FYNNEI. The CDR3 spans 14 residues. V dropped 6 bases and J dropped 6; count of bases not matched to a gene: 7. This CDR3 is CASSDRGRGSEAFF. In DNA form, the CDR3 reads TGTGCCAGCAGCGACAGGGGGCGAGGATCTGAAGCTTTCTTT.

In nucleotides, the CDR3 is TGTGCCAGCCGCTTGCCGGGTCCCAACTATGGCTACACCTTC. As protein: CASRLPGPNYGYTF. The rearrangement uses TRBV19 and TRBJ1-2; no clear D gene. Trimming pared 9 bases from V and 2 bases from J, leaving 16 bases between. CDR1 LNHDA and CDR2 SQIVND come from the germline V gene (reference sequence). This CDR3 has 14 residues. The whole variable domain, filled in from reference TRBV19 and TRBJ1-2, reads DGGITQSPKYLFRKEGQNVTLSCEQNLNHDAMYWYRQDPGQGLRLIYYSQIVNDFQKGDIAEGYSVSREKKESFPLTVTSAQKNPTAFYLCASRLPGPNYGYTFGSGTRLTVV.

The rearrangement joins TRBV6-6 to TRBJ2-4; 7 bases line up with TRBD1. Per the germline V gene, CDR1 is MNHNY and CDR2 is SVGAGI (reference sequence). Trimming at V came to 5 bases and at J to 0 bases, leaving 19 bases not matched to a gene. This CDR3 comprises 20 residues. The CDR3 bases are TGTGCCAGCAGTCCCTTCCAGGGGGACAATATTCTGATAGCCAAAAACATTCAGTACTTC. This gives the protein CASSPFQGDNILIAKNIQYF.

This chain joins TRBV5-5 and TRBJ2-5, with D possibly TRBD1 on 6 matching bases. This CDR3 has 16 amino acids. Germline V gene lookup returns CDR1 SGHKS and CDR2 YYEKEE (reference sequence). V was shortened by 4 bases and J by 3 bases, with 19 bases between the two germline ends. The CDR3 DNA sequence: TGTGCCAGCAGCCCATCTCTTCGGCACAGGGAAGAGACCCAGTACTTC. Encoded protein: CASSPSLRHREETQYF.

This clone was counted a single time. This chain joins TRBV5-8 and TRBJ2-1, with 7 bases aligning to TRBD1. Germline trimming cut 4 bases from V and 7 bases from J; bases unmatched to any gene: 5. The germline V gene encodes CDR1 SGHTS and CDR2 YDEGEE. This CDR3 has 13 residues. This CDR3 reads CASSTRQGNEQFF. The CDR3 DNA follows: TGTGCCAGCAGCACTCGACAGGGAAATGAGCAGTTCTTC.